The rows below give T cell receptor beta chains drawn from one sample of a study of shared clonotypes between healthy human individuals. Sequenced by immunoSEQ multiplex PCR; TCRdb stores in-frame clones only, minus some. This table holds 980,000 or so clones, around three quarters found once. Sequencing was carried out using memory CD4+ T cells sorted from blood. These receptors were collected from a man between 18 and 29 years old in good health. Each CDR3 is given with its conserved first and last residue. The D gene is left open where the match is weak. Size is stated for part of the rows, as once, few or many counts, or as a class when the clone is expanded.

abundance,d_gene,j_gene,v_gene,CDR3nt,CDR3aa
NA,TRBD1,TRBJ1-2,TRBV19,TGTGCCAGTAGTATGCAGGGGGACTATGGCTACACCTTC,CASSMQGDYGYTF
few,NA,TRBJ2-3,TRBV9,TGTGCCAGCAGCTTACAGGGTCATACGCAGTATTTT,CASSLQGHTQYF
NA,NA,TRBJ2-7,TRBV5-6,TGTGCCAGCAGCTTGGTTTCAGGGACTGACTACGAGCAGTACTTC,CASSLVSGTDYEQYF
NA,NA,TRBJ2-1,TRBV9,TGTGCCAGCAGCGTAGGGGCGGTCGGGGGTTACAATGAGCAGTTCTTC,CASSVGAVGGYNEQFF
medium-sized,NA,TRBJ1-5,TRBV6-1,TGTGCCAGCAGGGTCCACGTTAGCAATCAGCCCCAGCATTTT,CASRVHVSNQPQHF
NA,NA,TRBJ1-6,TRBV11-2,TGTGCCAGCAGACTTACAAGTTTAGGCTCACCCCTCCACTTT,CASRLTSLGSPLHF
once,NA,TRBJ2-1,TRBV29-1,TGCAGCGTTGGTTTGGGGGACTGGTACAATGAGCAGTTCTTC,CSVGLGDWYNEQFF
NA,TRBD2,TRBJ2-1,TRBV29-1,TGCAGCGCCAGACTAGCGGGAACGCATGAGCAGTTCTTC,CSARLAGTHEQFF
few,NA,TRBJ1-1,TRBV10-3,TGTGCCATCAGTGATACCGGCAGTTACACTGAAGCTTTCTTT,CAISDTGSYTEAFF
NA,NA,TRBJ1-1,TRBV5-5,TGTGCCAGCAGCTTCCTCCTTGGGGGGACTGAAGCTTTCTTT,CASSFLLGGTEAFF
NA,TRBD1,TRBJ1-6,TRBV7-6,TGTGCCAGCAGTTTGCCGGGACAGGGGATCAATTCACCCCTCCACTTT,CASSLPGQGINSPLHF
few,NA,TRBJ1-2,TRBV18,TGTGCCAGCTCACCTAGGGGGACGGATGGCTACACCTTC,CASSPRGTDGYTF
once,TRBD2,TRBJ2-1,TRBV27,TGTGCCAGCAGTTCAGATTCCGGGACTAGCGGGATAAAGTACTACAATGAGCAGTTCTTC,CASSSDSGTSGIKYYNEQFF
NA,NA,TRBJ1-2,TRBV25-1,TGTGCCAGCAGTGATGCGTACTCGAGTGGGAACTATGGCTACACCTTC,CASSDAYSSGNYGYTF
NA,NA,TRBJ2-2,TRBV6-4,TGTGCCAGCAGCCAGTTGATCAGCACCGGGGAGCTGTTTTTT,CASSQLISTGELFF
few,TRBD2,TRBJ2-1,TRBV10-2,TGCGCCAGCAGCCCCCTAGCGGGGGGGCCGAATGAGCAGTTCTTC,CASSPLAGGPNEQFF
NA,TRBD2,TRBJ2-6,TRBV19,TGTGCCAGTAGTATCGGCGGGAGGGCGGCCAACGTCCTGACTTTC,CASSIGGRAANVLTF
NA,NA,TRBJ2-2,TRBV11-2,TGTGCCAGCAGCTTACTCCCGATTTTAAAGGTTTCGGCCACCGGGGAGCTGTTTTTT,CASSLLPILKVSATGELFF
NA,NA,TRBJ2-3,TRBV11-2,TGTGCCAGCAGCTTACGGGGACAACCCCTCACAGATACGCAGTATTTT,CASSLRGQPLTDTQYF
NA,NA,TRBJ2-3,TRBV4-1,TGCGCCAGCAGCCCTGGGGGCACAGATACGCAGTATTTT,CASSPGGTDTQYF
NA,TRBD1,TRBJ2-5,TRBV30,TGTGCCTGGAGTCTGGACAGGGGAAAGACCCAGTACTTC,CAWSLDRGKTQYF
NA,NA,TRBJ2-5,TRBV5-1,TGCGCCAGCAGCCCCACCCCAGGGGTGGAGACCCAGTACTTC,CASSPTPGVETQYF
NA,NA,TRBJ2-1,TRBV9,TGTGCCAGCAGCGTAGAAGGAGGCCTGAGTTACAATGAGCAGTTCTTC,CASSVEGGLSYNEQFF
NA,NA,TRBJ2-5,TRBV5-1,TGCGCCAGCAGCTTAGGGGGACCGACCCCGGCGGAGACCCAGTACTTC,CASSLGGPTPAETQYF
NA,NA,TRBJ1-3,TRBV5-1,TGCGCCAGCAGCTTGGAGCCGGGCTCTGGAAACACCATATATTTT,CASSLEPGSGNTIYF
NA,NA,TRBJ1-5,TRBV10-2,TGCGCCAGCCGACCCGGACAGTCGAACCAGCCCCAGCATTTT,CASRPGQSNQPQHF
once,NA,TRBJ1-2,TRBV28,TGTGCCAGCACTTTTACAGGAAAGAACTATGGCTACACCTTC,CASTFTGKNYGYTF
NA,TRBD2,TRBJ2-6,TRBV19,TGTGCCAGTAGTATAGATCGGAGGACTAGCGGATTCTCTGGGGCCAACGTCCTGACTTTC,CASSIDRRTSGFSGANVLTF
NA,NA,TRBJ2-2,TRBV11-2,TGTGCCAGCAGCTTAGATCATAGCACCGGGGAGCTGTTTTTT,CASSLDHSTGELFF
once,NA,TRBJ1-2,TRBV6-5,TGTGCCAGCAGCTCGGTCGAGTCTGGCTACACCTTC,CASSSVESGYTF
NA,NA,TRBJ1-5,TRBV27,TGTGCCAGCAGTTTTGGGAGGGAGGGCAATCAGCCCCAGCATTTT,CASSFGREGNQPQHF
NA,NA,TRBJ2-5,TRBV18,TGTGCCAGCTCTCGAAACGATCAAGAGACCCAGTACTTC,CASSRNDQETQYF
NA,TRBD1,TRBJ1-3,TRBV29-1,TGCAGCGCCGGACAGGGGGATGGAAACACCATATATTTT,CSAGQGDGNTIYF
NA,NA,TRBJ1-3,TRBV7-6,TGTGCCAGCAGCTTAAGGCCTAGCTCTGGAAACACCATATATTTT,CASSLRPSSGNTIYF
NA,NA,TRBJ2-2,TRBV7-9,TGTGCCAGCAGCTCCCGGGGGATGGACACCGGGGAGCTGTTTTTT,CASSSRGMDTGELFF
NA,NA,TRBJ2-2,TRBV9,TGTGCCAGCAGCGTAGAATCCGGGGGAAAGACCGGGGAGCTGTTTTTT,CASSVESGGKTGELFF
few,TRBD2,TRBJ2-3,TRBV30,TGTGCCTGGAGGGATAGCGGGTCTAGCACAGATACGCAGTATTTT,CAWRDSGSSTDTQYF
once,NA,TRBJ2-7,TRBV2,TGTGCCAGCCGGTCGGGGTACGGGACGTTCATCGAGCAGTACTTC,CASRSGYGTFIEQYF
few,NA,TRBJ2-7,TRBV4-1,TGCGCCAGCAGCCAAGACTTAGTGGGGCGGGAGCAGTACTTC,CASSQDLVGREQYF
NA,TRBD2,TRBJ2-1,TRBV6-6,TGTGCCAGCAGTCAACTAGCGGGAGCCTACAATGAGCAGTTCTTC,CASSQLAGAYNEQFF
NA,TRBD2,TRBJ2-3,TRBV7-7,TGTGCTAGCAGCCCCGGGGGGGCTGGAGATACGCAGTATTTT,CASSPGGAGDTQYF